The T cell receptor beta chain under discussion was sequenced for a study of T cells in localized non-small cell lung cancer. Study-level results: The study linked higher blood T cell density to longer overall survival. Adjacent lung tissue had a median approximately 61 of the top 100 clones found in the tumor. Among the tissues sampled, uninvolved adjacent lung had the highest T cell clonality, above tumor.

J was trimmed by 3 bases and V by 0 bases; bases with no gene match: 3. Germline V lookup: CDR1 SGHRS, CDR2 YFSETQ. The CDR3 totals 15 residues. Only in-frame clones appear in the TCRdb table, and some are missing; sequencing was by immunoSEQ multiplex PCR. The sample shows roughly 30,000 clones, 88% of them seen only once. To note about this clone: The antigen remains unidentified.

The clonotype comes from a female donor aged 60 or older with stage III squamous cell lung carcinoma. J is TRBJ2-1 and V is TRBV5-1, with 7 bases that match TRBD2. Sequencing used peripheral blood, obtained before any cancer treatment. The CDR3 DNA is TGCGCCAGCAGCTTGGGAGCGGGATACTACAATGAGCAGTTCTTC. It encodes CASSLGAGYYNEQFF. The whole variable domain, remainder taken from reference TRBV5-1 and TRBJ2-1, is KAGVTQTPRYLIKTRGQQVTLSCSPISGHRSVSWYQQTPGQGLQFLFEYFSETQRNKGNFPGRFSGRQFSNSRSEMNVSTLELGDSALYLCASSLGAGYYNEQFFGPGTRLTVL.